The 8 T cell receptor beta chains presented below share a single source sample, sequenced in a study of blood T cell repertoires in COVID-19. Clones were sequenced by immunoSEQ multiplex PCR, and TCRdb holds only the in-frame ones, with some missing. Of under 300,000 clones listed, around 82% are singletons. Source material: peripheral blood. These receptors were taken from a woman of 80 years or more with active or convalescent COVID-19.

This chain connects TRBV3-1 (or the pseudogene TRBV3-2) to TRBJ1-1, with 11 bases that match TRBD1. V shed 1 base, J shed 6 bases, and the junction held 4 bases outside the gene matches. This CDR3 contains 15 residues. Germline values: CDR1 LGHDT, CDR2 YNNKEL (reference sequence). CDR3 bases: TGTGCCAGCAGCCAAGTCCCGGGACAGGGGGCTGAAGCTTTCTTT. Translating it yields CASSQVPGQGAEAFF.

The CDR3 is CASSHPRRGLRTDTQYF. The CDR3 coding sequence is TGTGCCAGCAGCCACCCTCGGCGGGGCTTGAGGACGGATACGCAGTATTTT. The genes are TRBV3-1 (or the pseudogene TRBV3-2) and TRBJ2-3; D perhaps matches TRBD2 (6 bases). Germline V gene sequence: CDR1 LGHDT, CDR2 YNNKEL (reference sequence). V shed 3 bases and J shed 6 bases, with 22 bases lying between them. This CDR3 has 17 amino acids.

This sequence joins TRBV2 and TRBJ1-1; tentatively, D is TRBD1 (5 bases). This CDR3 is built from 14 residues. V lost 4 bases, J lost 2 bases, and 11 bases lay in between. Germline CDR1 SNHLY, CDR2 FYNNEI. CDR3 sequence reads: CASSVGGDNTEAFF. The CDR3 bases are TGTGCCAGCAGTGTTGGAGGGGACAACACTGAAGCTTTCTTT.

The V and J genes are TRBV5-5 and TRBJ1-4; maybe TRBD1 (5 bases). The CDR3 loop spans 14 amino acids. V lost 4 bases and J 3 bases, leaving 10 bases between the germline ends. Germline CDR1 reads SGHKS; CDR2 reads YYEKEE (reference sequence). The DNA for the CDR3 is TGTGCCAGCAGCCAAGGGGCTTCTAATGAAAAACTGTTTTTT. It is translated as CASSQGASNEKLFF.

J is TRBJ2-3 and V is TRBV28; D possibly corresponds to TRBD1 (7 bases). V lost 7 bases and J lost 2, with 16 bases in between. CDR3 length: 15 amino acids. Germline CDR1 MDHEN, CDR2 SYDVKM. CDR3 nucleotides: TGTGCCAGCACCCTAGGGGGCGGGAACACAGATACGCAGTATTTT. It yields the protein CASTLGGGNTDTQYF. The variable domain in full, with the rest retrieved from reference TRBV28 and TRBJ2-3, is DVKVTQSSRYLVKRTGEKVFLECVQDMDHENMFWYRQDPGLGLRLIYFSYDVKMKEKGDIPEGYSVSREKKERFSLILESASTNQTSMYLCASTLGGGNTDTQYFGPGTRLTVL.

Worth noting for this clone: Other DNA sequences from this sample encode an identical CDR3 as well. J is TRBJ1-5 and V is TRBV30; possible D gene TRBD1, 6 bases. This CDR3 has 13 residues. With 0 bases removed from V and 4 bases from J, the gap between germline ends came to 7 bases. Germline CDR1 reads GTSNPN; CDR2 reads SVGIG (reference sequence). CDR3 sequence (DNA): TGTGCCTGGAGTGTCCAGGGGAATCAGCCCCAGCATTTT. This translates into CAWSVQGNQPQHF.

The V gene is TRBV18, the J gene TRBJ1-1; a possible D gene is TRBD1 (6 bases). This CDR3 is built from 15 residues. CDR1 and CDR2 (germline): KGHSH, LQKENI. Between the trimmed V and J ends, which lost 3 bases and 2 bases, there was a span of 13 bases. The CDR3 spells CASSPAGTLNTEAFF. The CDR3 DNA follows: TGTGCCAGCTCACCGGCCGGGACACTAAACACTGAAGCTTTCTTT.

This clone was seen more than once but under ten times. This chain joins TRBV28 and TRBJ2-3; 9 bases align to TRBD2. Germline V gives CDR1 MDHEN, CDR2 SYDVKM. V dropped 3 bases and J dropped 2; count of bases not matched to a gene: 6. The CDR3 totals 16 residues. This chain's CDR3 is CASSFSLAGNTDTQYF. For the CDR3, the DNA is TGTGCCAGCAGTTTTAGCCTAGCGGGGAACACAGATACGCAGTATTTT. The complete variable domain, with remaining parts taken from reference TRBV28 and TRBJ2-3, reads DVKVTQSSRYLVKRTGEKVFLECVQDMDHENMFWYRQDPGLGLRLIYFSYDVKMKEKGDIPEGYSVSREKKERFSLILESASTNQTSMYLCASSFSLAGNTDTQYFGPGTRLTVL.